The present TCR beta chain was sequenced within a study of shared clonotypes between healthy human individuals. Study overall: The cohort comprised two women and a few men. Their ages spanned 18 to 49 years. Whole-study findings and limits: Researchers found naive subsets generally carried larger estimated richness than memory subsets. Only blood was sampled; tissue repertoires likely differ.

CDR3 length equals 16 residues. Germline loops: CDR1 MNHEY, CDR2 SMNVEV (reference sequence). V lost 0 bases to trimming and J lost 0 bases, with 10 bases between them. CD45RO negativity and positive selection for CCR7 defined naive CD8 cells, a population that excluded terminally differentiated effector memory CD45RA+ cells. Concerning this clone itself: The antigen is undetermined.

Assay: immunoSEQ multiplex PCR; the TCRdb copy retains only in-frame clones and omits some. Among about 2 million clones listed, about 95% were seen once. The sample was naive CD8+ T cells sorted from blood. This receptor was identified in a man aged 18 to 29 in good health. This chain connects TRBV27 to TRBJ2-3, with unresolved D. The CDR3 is CASSLSQDSSTDTQYF. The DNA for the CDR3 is TGTGCCAGCAGTTTATCCCAAGATAGCAGCACAGATACGCAGTATTTT.